These 22 T cell receptor beta chains originate from one sample sequenced in a study of T cell responses to AZD1222 COVID-19 vaccine. Some clones are missing from TCRdb's copy, which holds only in-frame ones; the method was immunoSEQ multiplex PCR. The sample records 100,000 to 150,000 clones, over 75% being singletons. Sequences were derived from peripheral blood, sampled on day 0 of AZD1222 vaccination. Every receptor here comes from an adult in good health.

In this sample, this clone turned up a few times. The gene calls are TRBV3-1 (or the pseudogene TRBV3-2) and TRBJ1-3; D possibly corresponds to TRBD1 (5 bases). The CDR3 spans 16 residues. V lost 1 base, J lost 2 bases, and 12 bases lay in between. Germline V gene data show CDR1 as LGHDT and CDR2 as YNNKEL (reference sequence). The CDR3 is CASSQGNSGAGNTIYF. Here the CDR3 DNA reads TGTGCCAGCAGCCAAGGAAATTCGGGGGCTGGAAACACCATATATTTT.

The rearrangement links TRBV29-1 to TRBJ1-1, with D unresolved. The CDR3 sequence is 12 residues long. Germline V CDR1 and CDR2: SQVTM, ANQGSEA. The ends were cut back, 7 bases at V and 0 bases at J, with 9 bases in the middle. The CDR3 reads CSAEIMNTEAFF. The CDR3 region has the DNA TGCAGCGCCGAAATAATGAACACTGAAGCTTTCTTT.

The V gene is TRBV6-5, the J gene TRBJ2-7; tentatively, D is TRBD1 (6 bases). Germline assignment: CDR1 MNHEY and CDR2 SVGAGI. Trimming removed 7 bases from V and 6 bases from J, with 16 bases in between. There are 13 residues in the CDR3. The CDR3 DNA sequence: TGTGCCAGCACAGGGGCTGGGAGAGCCGAGCAGTACTTC. This translates into CASTGAGRAEQYF.

The chain has TRBV5-1 and TRBJ2-3, with D possibly matching TRBD1 (6 bases). The germline gives CDR1 SGHRS, CDR2 YFSETQ. V gave up 2 bases and J gave up 0 bases, with 16 bases separating them. This CDR3 is 17 amino acids long. The CDR3 loop is CASSLFGTKTSTDTQYF. DNA for the CDR3: TGCGCCAGCAGCTTATTTGGGACAAAAACGAGCACAGATACGCAGTATTTT.

The chain joins TRBV12-3 or TRBV12-4 to TRBJ2-5, with 7 nucleotides matching TRBD1. J gave up 5 bases and V 7 bases, and 7 bases lay outside the gene matches. This CDR3 comprises 13 residues. CDR3 DNA sequence: TGTGCCAGCACCGCCCGCAGGGGGGAGACCCAGTACTTC. This encodes CASTARRGETQYF.

This clone was recorded once. The V gene is TRBV6-5, the J gene TRBJ1-1; the D gene is possibly TRBD1 (6 bases). CDR3 length equals 11 residues. The germline V gene has CDR1 MNHEY and CDR2 SVGAGI. Trimming shortened V by 8 bases and J by 10 bases, and 14 bases separated the two germline ends. The CDR3 region has the DNA TGTGCCAGCTCACAGGGTAGGGGAGCTTTCTTT. Residues: CASSQGRGAFF.

This rearrangement joins TRBV6-5 to TRBJ1-1; the D gene is possibly TRBD1 (5 bases). Germline lookup yields CDR1 MNHEY and CDR2 SVGAGI. Trimming removed 0 bases at V and 8 bases at J, with 13 bases between. The CDR3 contains 14 residues. CDR3 bases: TGTGCCAGCAGTTACTCTCCTTCGACAGCCGAAGCTTTCTTT. It encodes CASSYSPSTAEAFF.

The gene calls are TRBV7-3 and TRBJ2-2; 14 bases are shared with TRBD2. With 0 bases clipped from V and 6 bases from J, the junction kept 9 bases outside the gene matches. The CDR3 runs to 19 residues. Germline V gives CDR1 SGHTA, CDR2 FQGTGA. In DNA, the CDR3 is TGTGCCAGCAGCTTAACAACCCGGACTAGCGGGGGGCGGGCCGGGGAGCTGTTTTTT. Translating gives CASSLTTRTSGGRAGELFF.

The chain couples TRBV5-1 to TRBJ2-1; possible D gene TRBD1, 5 bases. Germline V lookup: CDR1 SGHRS, CDR2 YFSETQ. CDR3 size: 16 residues. V was shortened by 1 base and J by 4 bases, with 15 bases between the two germline ends. Written as DNA, the CDR3 is TGCGCCAGCAGCTTGCCCCGATTAGGGGTTTACAATGAGCAGTTCTTC. Protein: CASSLPRLGVYNEQFF.

The rearrangement joins TRBV24-1 to TRBJ2-5, with 7 bases fitting TRBD1. The CDR3 contains 16 residues. J gave up 2 bases and V 2 bases, and 7 bases lay outside the gene matches. Per the germline V gene, CDR1 is KGHDR and CDR2 is SFDVKD. The CDR3 sequence: CATSDSFRDRQETQYF. CDR3 nucleotide sequence: TGTGCCACCAGTGATTCGTTCCGGGACAGACAAGAGACCCAGTACTTC.

V and J are TRBV3-1 (or the pseudogene TRBV3-2) and TRBJ1-5; no reliable D call. CDR3 length equals 16 residues. With 3 bases removed from V and 3 bases from J, the gap between germline ends came to 15 bases. Germline V lookup: CDR1 LGHDT, CDR2 YNNKEL (reference sequence). The CDR3 DNA sequence: TGTGCCAGCAGCCATTCCCCCCAGGCGCACAATCAGCCCCAGCATTTT. This encodes CASSHSPQAHNQPQHF.

This clone was picked up one time. This chain connects TRBV13 to TRBJ1-1; a weak D match, TRBD1 (6 bases). The V gene's germline CDR1 is PRHDT and CDR2 FYEKMQ (reference sequence). This CDR3 has 14 amino acids. Trimming stripped 3 bases from V and 4 bases from J, with 12 bases between. The CDR3 loop reads CASSFQGSGTEAFF. CDR3 nucleotides: TGTGCCAGCAGCTTTCAGGGGTCGGGCACTGAAGCTTTCTTT.

In nucleotides, the CDR3 is TGTGCCAGCAGTTACTCGATGGCTAACCCACGAAATGGCTACACCTTC. Protein product: CASSYSMANPRNGYTF. The gene calls are TRBV6-2 or TRBV6-3 and TRBJ1-2; no clear D gene. The germline V gene encodes CDR1 MNHEY and CDR2 SVGEGT. CDR3 length: 16 amino acids. Trimming took off 0 bases at V and 6 bases at J, with 17 bases between the two ends.

For the CDR3, the DNA is TGTGCCAGCAGTTTAGGGCAGCTCAATCAGCCCCAGCATTTT. As protein: CASSLGQLNQPQHF. The rearrangement uses TRBV28 and TRBJ1-5, with unresolved D. Germline-derived CDR1 and CDR2 are MDHEN and SYDVKM. V lost 2 bases to trimming and J lost 3 bases, with 8 bases between them. The length of the CDR3 is 14 residues.

The chain has TRBV9 and TRBJ1-4, with 9 nucleotides matching TRBD1. With 4 bases clipped from V and 10 bases from J, the junction kept 14 bases outside the gene matches. Per the germline V gene, CDR1 is SGDLS and CDR2 is YYNGEE. The CDR3 covers 16 residues. The CDR3 DNA is TGTGCCAGCAGCCCCGGCGGGGGACAGGGTAACGGAAAACTGTTTTTT. Protein sequence: CASSPGGGQGNGKLFF.

In this sample, this clone turned up a few times. The J gene is TRBJ1-1, the V gene TRBV15; D remains ambiguous. The length of the CDR3 is 14 residues. V lost 6 bases, J lost 1 base, and 12 bases lay in between. Germline V CDR1 and CDR2: LNHNV, YYDKDF (reference sequence). In DNA, the CDR3 is TGTGCCACCAGAACCATGGTAGGGAACACTGAAGCTTTCTTT. Protein: CATRTMVGNTEAFF.

Only a few counts were recorded for this clone. This chain links TRBV28 with TRBJ1-2; D not resolved. V was shortened by 2 bases and J by 5 bases, with 6 bases between the two germline ends. The CDR3 is 12 amino acids. Per the germline V gene, CDR1 is MDHEN and CDR2 is SYDVKM. The CDR3 bases are TGTGCCAGCAGTTTAGGGAGGTATGGCTACACCTTC. Encoded protein: CASSLGRYGYTF.

This clone was observed once. The rearrangement joins TRBV12-3 or TRBV12-4 to TRBJ1-2; D is possibly TRBD1 (6 bases). Trimming stripped 5 bases from V and 7 bases from J, with 14 bases between. CDR3 length: 13 amino acids. Here the CDR3 DNA reads TGTGCCAGCAGTCCCGGACAGTACGTTGGCTACACCTTC. It is translated as CASSPGQYVGYTF.

The V gene is TRBV19, the J gene TRBJ1-6; no reliable D call. Germline V CDR1 and CDR2: LNHDA, SQIVND (reference sequence). The V and J ends lost 3 bases and 0 bases respectively, with 9 bases between them. The CDR3 contains 16 residues. The CDR3 spells CASSIDLSSYNSPLHF. The CDR3 coding sequence is TGTGCCAGTAGTATCGACTTAAGCTCCTATAATTCACCCCTCCACTTT.

The chain couples TRBV6-5 to TRBJ2-5, with unresolved D. This CDR3 contains 14 residues. V lost 0 bases and J 5 bases, leaving 10 bases between the germline ends. CDR1 is MNHEY and CDR2 is SVGAGI in the germline V gene. The CDR3 spells CASSYSRIAETQYF. The DNA of the CDR3 is TGTGCCAGCAGTTACTCAAGAATCGCGGAGACCCAGTACTTC.

CDR3 nucleotides: TGTGCCAGCAGTGATGTCGATATTCACACCGGGGAGCTGTTTTTT. Its translation: CASSDVDIHTGELFF. The chain recombines TRBV6-1 with TRBJ2-2; D not certain. Deletions cut 3 bases from V and 3 bases from J, with 11 bases between. Germline values: CDR1 MNHNS, CDR2 SASEGT. CDR3 size: 15 residues.

This sequence joins TRBV9 and TRBJ1-1; the match to TRBD1 covers 7 bases. Losses at the gene ends were 4 bases for V and 1 base for J; bases not matched to a gene: 13. The CDR3 extends over 17 amino acids. In germline, CDR1 is SGDLS, CDR2 YYNGEE. DNA of the CDR3: TGTGCCAGCAGCTCAACAGACAGGGCTCGAGGGAACACTGAAGCTTTCTTT. Translated: CASSSTDRARGNTEAFF. Full variable domain (outside the CDR3, taken from reference TRBV9 and TRBJ1-1): DSGVTQTPKHLITATGQRVTLRCSPRSGDLSVYWYQQSLDQGLQFLIQYYNGEERAKGNILERFSAQQFPDLHSELNLSSLELGDSALYFCASSSTDRARGNTEAFFGQGTRLTVV.